This is a list of T cell receptor beta chains from one sample in a study of tumor T cells in aggressive B-cell lymphoma. The assay was immunoSEQ multiplex PCR, and TCRdb's table has in-frame clones only and misses some. The profile shows about 3,500 clones, around nine tenths of them singletons. Sequencing input: tumor tissue. Every receptor here comes from an adult with diffuse large B cell lymphoma. The CDR3 runs from the conserved cysteine through the conserved F or W. D genes are given only for firm matches. Some rows have no size entry. The others give once, few or many, or a class for an expanded clone.

size	V	J	D	CDR3	DNA
once	TRBV5-1	TRBJ2-7	.	CASSLAAGVTEQYF	TGCGCCAGCAGCTTGGCCGCAGGGGTAACCGAGCAGTACTTC
.	TRBV7-3	TRBJ2-7	.	CASSLGSAYEQYF	TGTGCCAGCAGCTTAGGCAGCGCCTATGAGCAGTACTTC
.	TRBV7-9	TRBJ2-7	TRBD2	CASSGVSGRASYEQYF	TGTGCCAGCAGCGGGGTTAGCGGGAGGGCTTCCTACGAGCAGTACTTC
few	TRBV10-3	TRBJ1-3	.	CATSAYTIYF	TGTGCCACCTCAGCGTACACCATATATTTT
.	TRBV7-2	TRBJ2-7	TRBD1	CASGLGTVYEQYF	TGTGCCAGCGGTCTCGGGACAGTCTACGAGCAGTACTTC
.	TRBV5-1	TRBJ1-6	TRBD1	CASSLEGAGGSPLHF	TGCGCCAGCAGCTTGGAGGGGGCCGGAGGATCACCCCTCCACTTT
.	TRBV5-1	TRBJ2-5	TRBD2	CASSLSGNDQETQYF	TGCGCCAGCAGTCTCAGCGGGAATGACCAAGAGACCCAGTACTTC
.	TRBV4-3	TRBJ1-2	.	CASSQDAGYGYTF	TGCGCCAGCAGCCAAGATGCGGGATATGGCTACACCTTC
.	TRBV11-3	TRBJ1-1	.	CASSWGRHTEAFF	TGTGCCAGCAGCTGGGGCAGGCACACTGAAGCTTTCTTT
few	TRBV19	TRBJ1-3	.	CASSIRGGEGSGNTIYF	TGTGCCAGTAGTATTCGGGGAGGGGAAGGCTCTGGAAACACCATATATTTT
.	TRBV7-9	TRBJ2-5	.	CASSLAVDRQETQYF	TGTGCCAGCAGCTTAGCTGTAGACAGACAAGAGACCCAGTACTTC
.	TRBV7-2	TRBJ2-7	.	CASSESEFTSYEQYF	TGTGCCAGCAGCGAGAGTGAGTTCACCTCCTACGAGCAGTACTTC
.	TRBV28	TRBJ2-7	.	CASSSPATTGRSYEQYF	TGTGCCAGCAGTTCTCCTGCTACGACAGGCCGATCCTACGAGCAGTACTTC
.	TRBV28	TRBJ1-4	.	CASSLGAPNEKLFF	TGTGCCAGCAGTTTAGGGGCGCCTAATGAAAAACTGTTTTTT
.	TRBV6-6	TRBJ2-3	.	CASTRGTRTDTQYF	TGTGCCAGCACCCGGGGTACCCGAACAGATACGCAGTATTTT
.	TRBV28	TRBJ2-1	.	CASSVRVFYEQFF	TGTGCCAGCAGTGTACGGGTTTTCTATGAGCAGTTCTTC
.	TRBV6-5	TRBJ2-7	.	CASRSVYEQYF	TGTGCCAGCAGATCCGTCTACGAGCAGTACTTC
.	TRBV10-3	TRBJ2-7	.	CATIDTGSPREQYF	TGTGCTACGATTGATACTGGGAGTCCTCGCGAGCAGTACTTC
.	TRBV5-8	TRBJ1-2	.	CASSFQLNNYGYTF	TGTGCCAGCAGCTTTCAACTTAATAACTATGGCTACACCTTC
once	TRBV29-1	TRBJ1-2	.	CSVMRTYGYTF	TGCAGCGTTATGCGGACATATGGCTACACCTTC
few	TRBV27	TRBJ1-2	TRBD1	CASRRGTAYGYTF	TGTGCCAGCAGACGTGGGACAGCTTATGGCTACACCTTC
.	TRBV5-1	TRBJ2-3	.	CASSPDGMDTQYF	TGCGCCAGCAGCCCTGACGGGATGGATACGCAGTATTTT
.	TRBV28	TRBJ2-7	.	CASRMHDPLEDEQYF	TGTGCCAGCAGGATGCACGACCCCCTGGAGGACGAGCAGTACTTC
.	TRBV5-1	TRBJ2-7	.	CASRRMEGRSYEQYF	TGCGCCAGCAGACGTATGGAGGGAAGGTCCTACGAGCAGTACTTC
.	TRBV11-2	TRBJ2-3	TRBD2	CASSLGLAGVTQYF	TGTGCCAGCAGCTTGGGACTAGCGGGAGTCACGCAGTATTTT
once	TRBV9	TRBJ2-7	.	CASSVEVQGYEQYF	TGTGCCAGCAGCGTAGAGGTCCAGGGCTACGAGCAGTACTTC
.	TRBV9	TRBJ2-7	TRBD2	CASSSGRDYEQYF	TGTGCCAGCTCTAGCGGGAGGGACTACGAGCAGTACTTC
.	TRBV10-3	TRBJ2-7	.	CAIRTTGNEQYF	TGTGCCATCAGAACAACAGGGAACGAGCAGTACTTC
.	TRBV11-2	TRBJ2-7	TRBD2	CASSSGRLAGENEQYF	TGTGCCAGCAGCTCGGGGCGACTAGCGGGAGAGAACGAGCAGTACTTC
.	TRBV18	TRBJ1-3	.	CASSSDLFSGNTIYF	TGTGCCAGCTCATCAGACTTATTCTCTGGAAACACCATATATTTT
.	TRBV7-2	TRBJ2-5	TRBD1	CASSLGFTGVGETQYF	TGTGCCAGCAGCTTAGGATTCACAGGGGTTGGGGAGACCCAGTACTTC